These 21 T cell receptor beta chains were all obtained from the same sample, sequenced in a study of shared clonotypes between healthy human individuals. Sequencing used immunoSEQ multiplex PCR; TCRdb keeps in-frame clones, though not all of them. Among roughly 2.6 million clones listed, about 92% were seen once. The specimen sequenced was naive CD4+ T cells sorted from blood. Subset specified: CD45RA+ positively selected. All receptors come from a man aged 18 to 29 in good health.

The chain has TRBV28 and TRBJ2-2; D might be TRBD1 (5 bases). CDR1 is MDHEN and CDR2 is SYDVKM in the germline V gene. This CDR3 is built from 16 residues. Trimming left V 3 bases short and J 2 bases short, with 13 bases between. CDR3 in amino acids: CASSLARTPNTGELFF. The CDR3 DNA sequence: TGTGCCAGCAGTTTGGCGCGGACACCTAACACCGGGGAGCTGTTTTTT.

This chain uses TRBV6-5 with TRBJ1-4; D gene uncertain. CDR1 and CDR2 from the germline V gene are MNHEY and SVGAGI. The CDR3 totals 13 residues. V was clipped by 3 bases and J by 9 bases, with 11 bases between them. This chain's CDR3 is CASSYRKEKKLFF. CDR3 nucleotide sequence: TGTGCCAGCAGTTATAGGAAAGAAAAAAAACTGTTTTTT.

This clone turned up a few times. This chain links TRBV10-3 with TRBJ1-2; TRBD1 matches 9 bases. Trimming took 6 bases from V and 6 from J; bases not matched to a gene: 8. The CDR3 covers 14 residues. Germline assignment: CDR1 ENHRY and CDR2 SYGVKD. The DNA of the CDR3 is TGTGCCATCAGAGCAGGGACAGGGAGGGATGGCTACACCTTC. It translates to CAIRAGTGRDGYTF.

The chain has TRBV4-2 and TRBJ2-7, with unresolved D. The CDR3 has 15 residues. V was pared by 0 bases and J by 2 bases, with 11 bases between. Germline loops: CDR1 LGHNA, CDR2 YNFKEQ. Written as DNA, the CDR3 is TGTGCCAGCAGCCAAGATCCCGGAGTAACCTACGAGCAGTACTTC. The encoded protein is CASSQDPGVTYEQYF.

DNA for the CDR3: TGTGCCAGCAGCTCGACCGGGAAATACTATGGCTACACCTTC. Its translation is CASSSTGKYYGYTF. This sequence joins TRBV5-8 and TRBJ1-2, with D uncertain. This CDR3 spans 14 amino acids. Looked up from germline, CDR1 is SGHTS and CDR2 is YDEGEE. Trimming stripped 3 bases from V and 3 bases from J, with 12 bases between. The entire variable domain, with the rest obtained from reference TRBV5-8 and TRBJ1-2, is as follows: EAGVTQSPTHLIKTRGQQATLRCSPISGHTSVYWYQQALGLGLQFLLWYDEGEERNRGNFPPRFSGRQFPNYSSELNVNALELEDSALYLCASSSTGKYYGYTFGSGTRLTVV.

The V gene is TRBV19, the J gene TRBJ2-3, with 10 bases identical to TRBD2. After removal of 3 bases from V and 2 bases from J, the junction contained 5 bases not matched to a gene. Germline CDR1 is LNHDA and CDR2 is SQIVND (reference sequence). This CDR3 has 16 amino acids. The CDR3 nucleotides read TGTGCCAGTAGTATTGAGCGGGGGGGCTTCACAGATACGCAGTATTTT. Protein sequence: CASSIERGGFTDTQYF. Filled out from reference TRBV19 and TRBJ2-3, the complete variable domain reads DGGITQSPKYLFRKEGQNVTLSCEQNLNHDAMYWYRQDPGQGLRLIYYSQIVNDFQKGDIAEGYSVSREKKESFPLTVTSAQKNPTAFYLCASSIERGGFTDTQYFGPGTRLTVL.

The chain couples TRBV5-1 to TRBJ1-3; D is unclear. The CDR3 is 16 amino acids. In germline, CDR1 is SGHRS, CDR2 YFSETQ. The V end was cut by 2 bases, the J end by 0 bases, with 12 bases between. CDR3 protein: CASSFSDISSGNTIYF. The CDR3 DNA reads as TGCGCCAGCAGCTTCAGCGACATCTCCTCTGGAAACACCATATATTTT. Full variable domain (remainder filled in from reference TRBV5-1 and TRBJ1-3): KAGVTQTPRYLIKTRGQQVTLSCSPISGHRSVSWYQQTPGQGLQFLFEYFSETQRNKGNFPGRFSGRQFSNSRSEMNVSTLELGDSALYLCASSFSDISSGNTIYFGEGSWLTVV.

This chain uses TRBV5-1 with TRBJ2-5; no clear D gene. The CDR3 contains 13 residues. Trimming removed 0 bases at V and 5 bases at J, with 8 bases between. In germline, CDR1 is SGHRS, CDR2 YFSETQ. The CDR3 is CASSLGERETQYF. CDR3 bases: TGCGCCAGCAGCTTGGGCGAGCGCGAGACCCAGTACTTC. Full variable domain (rest looked up from reference TRBV5-1 and TRBJ2-5): KAGVTQTPRYLIKTRGQQVTLSCSPISGHRSVSWYQQTPGQGLQFLFEYFSETQRNKGNFPGRFSGRQFSNSRSEMNVSTLELGDSALYLCASSLGERETQYFGPGTRLLVL.

The chain is built from TRBV25-1 and TRBJ2-5; 11 bases fit TRBD2. The DNA end is more similar to TRBJ2-7, so the J call may be wrong. The CDR3 is 18 residues long. Germline values: CDR1 MGHDK, CDR2 SYGVNS. The CDR3 bases are TGTGCCAGCAGTCACACGCTGGGTAGCGGGAGGGCCGCGGACGAGCAGTACTTC. This translates into CASSHTLGSGRAADEQYF.

A remark on this clone: Within the sample, other DNA sequences also encode this same CDR3. V is TRBV5-1 and J is TRBJ1-6, with 9 bases that match TRBD1. J lost 10 bases, V lost 0 bases, and 2 bases had no gene match. The germline V gene has CDR1 SGHRS and CDR2 YFSETQ. The CDR3 spans 14 residues. The CDR3, as DNA: TGCGCCAGCAGCTTGGGACAGGGGGGATCACCCCTCCACTTT. Translating gives CASSLGQGGSPLHF.

The rearrangement joins TRBV23-1 to TRBJ2-1; TRBD1 is a possible D gene (5 bases). TRBV23-1 is an open reading frame whose function is uncertain. The length of the CDR3 is 18 residues. V shed 3 bases and J shed 2 bases, with 20 bases lying between them. In DNA, the CDR3 is TGCGCCAGCAGTCACCCAGGGATGTTCGGGCGGACCTACAATGAGCAGTTCTTC. It is translated as CASSHPGMFGRTYNEQFF.

Of note for this clone: Different DNA sequences within this sample yield the same CDR3. The CDR3 loop is CASSLGGGYGYTF. The CDR3 nucleotides are TGTGCCAGCAGCTTGGGCGGTGGCTATGGCTACACCTTC. The chain joins TRBV5-5 to TRBJ1-2; D gene ambiguous. This CDR3 is 13 amino acids long. From germline, CDR1 is SGHKS and CDR2 YYEKEE (reference sequence). V gave up 0 bases and J gave up 4 bases, with 7 bases separating them.

V and J are TRBV7-3 and TRBJ1-4; 8 bases agree with TRBD1. The V gene's germline CDR1 is SGHTA and CDR2 FQGTGA. This CDR3 spans 16 amino acids. Germline trimming cut 1 base from V and 0 bases from J; bases unmatched to any gene: 1. CDR3 in DNA: TGTGCCAGCAGCTTAAAGACAGGGGCAACTAATGAAAAACTGTTTTTT. Translation gives CASSLKTGATNEKLFF.

The chain is built from TRBV28 and TRBJ2-3; D gene uncertain. The CDR3 length is 12 residues. CDR1 and CDR2 (germline): MDHEN, SYDVKM. V lost 7 bases and J 6 bases, leaving 11 bases between the germline ends. DNA for the CDR3: TGTGCCAGCACCAACCCCCCCGATACGCAGTATTTT. Amino acid sequence: CASTNPPDTQYF.

V usage is TRBV7-3 and J usage is TRBJ2-5; 9 nucleotides align to TRBD1. The CDR3 totals 14 residues. Germline-derived CDR1 and CDR2 are SGHTA and FQGTGA. V was pared by 1 base and J by 5 bases, with 2 bases of the junction left unmatched. CDR3 amino acids: CASSLMGTGETQYF. The CDR3 DNA reads as TGTGCCAGCAGCTTAATGGGGACAGGGGAGACCCAGTACTTC. Based on the CDR3 plus reference TRBV7-3 and TRBJ2-5, the full variable domain is GAGVSQTPSNKVTEKGKYVELRCDPISGHTALYWYRQSLGQGPEFLIYFQGTGAADDSGLPNDRFFAVRPEGSVSTLKIQRTERGDSAVYLCASSLMGTGETQYFGPGTRLLVL.

CDR3 bases: TGTGCCAGCAGTGAAATGGGACCAAGCAATCAGCCCCAGCATTTT. This gives the protein CASSEMGPSNQPQHF. The rearrangement joins TRBV2 to TRBJ1-5; D may be TRBD1 (5 bases). V was clipped by 2 bases and J by 1 base, with 9 bases between them. The CDR3 has 15 residues. CDR1 SNHLY and CDR2 FYNNEI come from the germline V gene.

V is TRBV9 and J is TRBJ2-1; 7 bases match TRBD2. This CDR3 is built from 15 residues. Germline CDR1 and CDR2: SGDLS and YYNGEE. Trimming at V came to 3 bases and at J to 5 bases, leaving 8 bases not matched to a gene. The DNA for the CDR3 is TGTGCCAGCAGCGCACCCGGGACTACACACAATGAGCAGTTCTTC. It is translated as CASSAPGTTHNEQFF. The whole variable domain, filled in from reference TRBV9 and TRBJ2-1, reads DSGVTQTPKHLITATGQRVTLRCSPRSGDLSVYWYQQSLDQGLQFLIQYYNGEERAKGNILERFSAQQFPDLHSELNLSSLELGDSALYFCASSAPGTTHNEQFFGPGTRLTVL.

The V call is TRBV19, the J call TRBJ1-4, with a possible D match to TRBD1 (6 bases). The V and J ends lost 5 bases and 8 bases respectively, with 15 bases between them. Germline assignment: CDR1 LNHDA and CDR2 SQIVND (reference sequence). This CDR3 has 14 amino acids. The CDR3 DNA follows: TGTGCCAGTAGTGTACAACAGGGCCTCGAAAAACTGTTTTTT. Its translation: CASSVQQGLEKLFF.

This chain connects TRBV5-1 to TRBJ1-1; D not resolved. Trimming pared 2 bases from V and 3 bases from J, leaving 8 bases between. Germline-derived CDR1 and CDR2 are SGHRS and YFSETQ. This CDR3 contains 13 residues. CDR3 in DNA: TGCGCCAGCAGCTTCCGTCTCGACACTGAAGCTTTCTTT. Translating gives CASSFRLDTEAFF.

This clone was counted once. The chain's CDR3 is CASSETWGGNGYTF. The CDR3, as DNA: TGTGCCAGCAGTGAGACGTGGGGGGGGAATGGCTACACCTTC. The V gene is TRBV6-1, the J gene TRBJ1-2, with D possibly being TRBD1 (5 bases). The CDR3 loop spans 14 amino acids. Germline-derived CDR1 and CDR2 are MNHNS and SASEGT. Between the trimmed V and J ends, which lost 3 bases and 6 bases, there was a span of 14 bases.

As to this clone: Other DNA sequences of this sample code for an identical CDR3. The chain's CDR3 is CAWSGQGDEKLFF. The CDR3 bases are TGTGCCTGGAGCGGACAGGGAGACGAAAAACTGTTTTTT. V usage is TRBV30 and J usage is TRBJ1-4, with 8 bases identical to TRBD1. The CDR3 contains 13 residues. Germline CDR1 reads GTSNPN; CDR2 reads SVGIG (reference sequence). Trimming removed 3 bases from V and 8 bases from J; junction bases left unmatched: 5.